The 14 T cell receptor beta chains in this list originate from one sample, sequenced in a study of blood T cells in healthy people across ages. A sample-barcoded 5' primer and a J-beta primer mix were used in a second PCR of roughly 6 to 11 cycles. Each CDR3 protein gets one entry after TCRdb re-called the 5' RACE reads with MiXCR. This table has around 790,000 distinct CDR3 sequences, about 42% appearing once. The sample taken for sequencing was blood. Receptors were obtained from a man aged 55 to 70 in good health.

The genes are TRBV2 and TRBJ1-6; a weak D match, TRBD1 (5 bases). Germline V CDR1 and CDR2: SNHLY, FYNNEI. Deletions cut 5 bases from V and 4 bases from J, with 12 bases between. This CDR3 is 15 amino acids long. The CDR3 DNA reads as TGTGCCAGCAGTCAACCGGGACGGTATAATTCACCCCTCCACTTT. This sequence encodes CASSQPGRYNSPLHF.

At least ten counts were recorded for this clonotype. The V and J genes are TRBV5-1 and TRBJ2-1; unclear D gene. The ends were cut back, 0 bases at V and 5 bases at J, with 12 bases in the middle. This CDR3 has 15 residues. Germline values: CDR1 SGHRS, CDR2 YFSETQ. The CDR3 spells CASSLGRDLNNEQFF. The CDR3 DNA reads TGCGCCAGCAGCTTGGGAAGGGATCTAAACAATGAGCAGTTCTTC.

In its sample, this clonotype was seen a few times. The rearrangement uses TRBV13 and TRBJ1-2; D perhaps matches TRBD1 (6 bases). The CDR3 totals 15 residues. Germline V gene data show CDR1 as PRHDT and CDR2 as FYEKMQ (reference sequence). Trimming took off 3 bases at V and 4 bases at J, with 15 bases between the two ends. CDR3 sequence: CASSLVTGTLYGYTF. The CDR3 region has the DNA TGTGCCAGCAGCTTGGTGACAGGAACTCTCTATGGCTACACCTTC.

This chain links TRBV9 with TRBJ2-5, with 8 bases identical to TRBD2. Germline-derived CDR1 and CDR2 are SGDLS and YYNGEE. The CDR3 length is 15 residues. V gave up 7 bases and J gave up 2 bases; unmatched junction bases: 10. The CDR3 loop reads CASAAGGVRQETQYF. The CDR3 nucleotides are TGTGCCAGCGCCGCGGGGGGCGTGAGGCAAGAGACCCAGTACTTC.

The chain has TRBV18 and TRBJ2-5; 8 bases map to TRBD2. The CDR3 spans 16 residues. Trimming removed 0 bases from V and 2 bases from J; junction bases left unmatched: 5. Per the germline V gene, CDR1 is KGHSH and CDR2 is LQKENI. The CDR3 here is CASSPPSGTRQETQYF. The CDR3 nucleotides are TGTGCCAGCTCACCACCCTCCGGGACTAGGCAAGAGACCCAGTACTTC.

This clonotype was counted ten times or more. The chain has TRBV12-3 or TRBV12-4 and TRBJ1-1, with D possibly matching TRBD1 (5 bases). The CDR3 covers 15 residues. V was clipped by 3 bases and J by 4 bases, with 15 bases between them. Here the CDR3 reads CASSFGEGRSTEAFF. In DNA form, the CDR3 reads TGTGCCAGCAGTTTCGGGGAGGGGAGATCCACTGAAGCTTTCTTT.

Comments on this clonotype: This sequence may be a read error, since a much larger clone differs from it by one base. The CDR3 bases are TGTGCCAGCAGCGTAGGGGGGACTACCCTCTACAATGAGCAGTACTTC. It is translated as CASSVGGTTLYNEQYF. This chain joins TRBV9 and TRBJ2-7; 7 bases agree with TRBD2. V lost 0 bases and J lost 7; bases outside the gene matches: 13. The CDR3 length is 16 residues. Germline CDR1 SGDLS, CDR2 YYNGEE.

The chain employs TRBV7-3 and TRBJ2-1; possible D gene TRBD2, 7 bases. The germline V gene has CDR1 SGHTA and CDR2 FQGTGA. V lost 5 bases, J lost 5 bases, and 22 bases lay in between. CDR3 length: 17 amino acids. CDR3 in amino acids: CASSEGGSLPYNNEQFF. Here the CDR3 DNA reads TGTGCCAGCAGCGAGGGGGGGAGCCTACCCTACAACAATGAGCAGTTCTTC.

This clonotype was detected a few times. CDR3 region: CASSPMASYNEQYF. The CDR3 nucleotides are TGTGCCAGCAGCCCAATGGCCTCCTACAATGAGCAGTACTTC. The V call is TRBV7-2, the J call TRBJ2-7; no clear D gene. This CDR3 spans 14 amino acids. Trimming removed 5 bases from V and 7 bases from J, with 18 bases in between. Germline-derived CDR1 and CDR2 are SGHTA and FQGNSA.

Comments on this clonotype: A much larger clone is a single base away; this may be a read error. The chain recombines TRBV29-1 with TRBJ2-5; D may be TRBD1 (5 bases). The CDR3 runs 10 residues. Trimming removed 6 bases from V and 11 bases from J, with 13 bases in between. CDR1 is SQVTM and CDR2 is ANQGSEA in the germline V gene. CDR3 nucleotide sequence: TGCAGCGTGGTAGACAGCGTACAGTACTTC. Its translation is CSVVDSVQYF.

The gene calls are TRBV7-9 and TRBJ1-1; 7 nucleotides agree with TRBD1. The CDR3 covers 15 residues. The V segment lost 5 bases and the J segment 6 bases; nucleotides outside the gene matches: 12. The V gene's germline CDR1 is SEHNR and CDR2 FQNEAQ (reference sequence). CDR3 protein: CASSEGTVLGAEAFF. For the CDR3, the DNA is TGTGCCAGCAGCGAGGGGACAGTCCTGGGGGCTGAAGCTTTCTTT.

This chain links TRBV6-2 or TRBV6-3 with TRBJ1-1, with no clear D. This CDR3 has 15 residues. CDR1 is MNHEY, CDR2 SVGEGT, per germline. V lost 4 bases and J lost 2, with 14 bases in between. The CDR3 nucleotides are TGTGCCAGCAGTTCTCGCCTGAGGAAAAACACTGAAGCTTTCTTT. Translated, it gives CASSSRLRKNTEAFF.

This clonotype was observed at least ten times. The CDR3 loop reads CASSTSGGAYNEQFF. CDR3 bases: TGCGCCAGCAGCACCTCAGGGGGAGCCTACAATGAGCAGTTCTTC. The chain uses TRBV5-1 and TRBJ2-1; 7 bases match TRBD1. Unmatched junction bases numbered 6, after V lost 4 bases and J lost 2 bases. CDR3 length equals 15 residues. Germline CDR1 is SGHRS and CDR2 is YFSETQ.

The V and J genes are TRBV6-1 and TRBJ1-5; the D is unclear. Germline loops: CDR1 MNHNS, CDR2 SASEGT. The CDR3 consists of 15 residues. Trimming removed 1 base at V and 4 bases at J, with 11 bases between. The CDR3 DNA reads as TGTGCCAGCAGTGAAGGAAGGATTCGAAATCAGCCCCAGCATTTT. Translating gives CASSEGRIRNQPQHF.